This entry lists 8 T cell receptor beta chains sequenced from one sample in a study of blood T cell repertoires in COVID-19. Sequencing used immunoSEQ multiplex PCR; TCRdb keeps in-frame clones, though not all of them. Here the sample spans 100,000 to 150,000 clones, about 91% being singletons. The source material was peripheral blood. These receptors were obtained from a man over 45 with acute or convalescent COVID-19.

This clone came up once. The chain employs TRBV4-2 and TRBJ2-5; 8 bases fit TRBD2. The germline CDR1 and CDR2 sequences are LGHNA and YNFKEQ. Trimming removed 4 bases from V and 4 bases from J; junction bases left unmatched: 11. The CDR3 spans 16 residues. In DNA, the CDR3 is TGTGCCAGCAGCCCGGGGAGCATCGGGAGGGGAGAGACCCAGTACTTC. It codes for CASSPGSIGRGETQYF.

The CDR3: CASSLGAEKLFF. CDR3 DNA: TGTGCCAGCAGCTTAGGTGCGGAAAAACTGTTTTTT. The chain links TRBV7-8 to TRBJ1-4, with no clear D. Germline V lookup: CDR1 SGHVS, CDR2 FQNEAQ. CDR3 size: 12 residues. Trimming cost V 1 base and J 8 bases, with 5 bases left between them. Looking up the rest from reference TRBV7-8 and TRBJ1-4 gives the full variable domain: GAGVSQSPRYKVAKRGQDVALRCDPISGHVSLFWYQQALGQGPEFLTYFQNEAQLDKSGLPSDRFFAERPEGSVSTLKIQRTQQEDSAVYLCASSLGAEKLFFGSGTQLSVL.

This clone was found once. The V call is TRBV6-1, the J call TRBJ2-3, with 14 bases aligning to TRBD2. The germline V gene has CDR1 MNHNS and CDR2 SASEGT. J was trimmed by 3 bases and V by 1 base; bases with no gene match: 0. This CDR3 has 16 amino acids. CDR3 bases: TGTGCCAGCAGTGAAGGGACTAGCGGGAGGACAGATACGCAGTATTTT. Amino acids: CASSEGTSGRTDTQYF.

This clone was seen only once. The rearrangement uses TRBV5-1 and TRBJ1-1, with TRBD1 identical over 9 bases. Germline V lookup: CDR1 SGHRS, CDR2 YFSETQ. J gave up 1 base and V 7 bases, and 2 bases lay outside the gene matches. The CDR3 consists of 13 residues. CDR3 in amino acids: CASAQGANTEAFF. DNA for the CDR3: TGCGCCAGCGCACAGGGGGCGAACACTGAAGCTTTCTTT.

DNA for the CDR3: TGTGCCAGCAGCCAAGCTAGGCAGGGGAGCGTGTACGAGCAGTACTTC. Its protein is CASSQARQGSVYEQYF. This chain links TRBV3-1 (or the pseudogene TRBV3-2) with TRBJ2-7; D is perhaps TRBD1 (6 bases). From germline, CDR1 is LGHDT and CDR2 YNNKEL (reference sequence). V lost 1 base and J 4 bases, leaving 17 bases between the germline ends. The CDR3 extends over 16 amino acids.

V usage is TRBV5-4 and J usage is TRBJ2-1, with 9 nucleotides matching TRBD2. CDR3 length equals 15 residues. CDR1 and CDR2 (germline): SGHNT, YYREEE (reference sequence). V shed 0 bases, J shed 5 bases, and the junction held 3 bases outside the gene matches. The DNA for the CDR3 is TGTGCCAGCAGCTTGGTAGCGGGAGAAAACAATGAGCAGTTCTTC. Encoded protein: CASSLVAGENNEQFF.

This chain joins TRBV2 and TRBJ2-7; 7 nucleotides align to TRBD1. The V gene's germline CDR1 is SNHLY and CDR2 FYNNEI. The CDR3 has 13 amino acids. The junction had 10 bases not matched to a gene; V was cut back by 7 bases and J by 7 bases. In DNA, the CDR3 is TGTGCCAGCAAGGCAGGGGGATCCGGGGAGCAGTACTTC. It translates to CASKAGGSGEQYF.

The chain combines TRBV10-3 with TRBJ1-1, with 7 bases lining up with TRBD1. The CDR3 totals 12 residues. The ends lost 8 bases at V and 1 base at J; junction bases unmatched: 1. The germline V gene encodes CDR1 ENHRY and CDR2 SYGVKD. CDR3 coding DNA: TGTGCCATCGGGACAGAGAACACTGAAGCTTTCTTT. As protein: CAIGTENTEAFF.